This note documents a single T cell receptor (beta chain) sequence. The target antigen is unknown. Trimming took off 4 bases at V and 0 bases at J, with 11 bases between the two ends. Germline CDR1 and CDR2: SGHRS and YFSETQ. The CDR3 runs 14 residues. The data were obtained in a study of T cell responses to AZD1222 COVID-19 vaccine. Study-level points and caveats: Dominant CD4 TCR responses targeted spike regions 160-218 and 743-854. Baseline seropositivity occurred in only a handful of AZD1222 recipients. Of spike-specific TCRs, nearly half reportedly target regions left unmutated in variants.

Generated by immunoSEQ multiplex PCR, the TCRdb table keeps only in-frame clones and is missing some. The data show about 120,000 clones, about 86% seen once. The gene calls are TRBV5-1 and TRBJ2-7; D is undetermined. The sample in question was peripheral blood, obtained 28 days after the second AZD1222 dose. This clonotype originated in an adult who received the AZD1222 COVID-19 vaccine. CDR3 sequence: CASSVTAHSYEQYF. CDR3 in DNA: TGCGCCAGCAGCGTAACGGCTCACTCCTACGAGCAGTACTTC.